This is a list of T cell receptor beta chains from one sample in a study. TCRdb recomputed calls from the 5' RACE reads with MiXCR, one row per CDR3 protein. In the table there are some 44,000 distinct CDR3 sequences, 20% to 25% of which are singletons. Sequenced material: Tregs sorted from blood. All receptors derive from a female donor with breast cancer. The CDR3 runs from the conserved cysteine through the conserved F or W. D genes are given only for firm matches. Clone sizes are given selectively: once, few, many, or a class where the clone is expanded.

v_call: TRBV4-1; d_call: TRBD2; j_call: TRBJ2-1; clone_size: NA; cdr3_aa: CASSHPASGRGNEQFF; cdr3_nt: TGCGCCAGCAGCCATCCCGCTAGCGGGAGAGGGAATGAGCAGTTCTTC
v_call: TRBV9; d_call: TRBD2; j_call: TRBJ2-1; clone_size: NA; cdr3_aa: CASSVGTSGPYNEQFF; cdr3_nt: TGTGCCAGCAGCGTAGGGACTAGCGGTCCCTACAATGAGCAGTTCTTC
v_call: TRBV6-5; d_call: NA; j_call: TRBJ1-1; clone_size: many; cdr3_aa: CASSYPAGWGPNTEAFF; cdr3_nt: TGTGCCAGCAGTTACCCGGCCGGGTGGGGCCCGAACACTGAAGCTTTCTTT
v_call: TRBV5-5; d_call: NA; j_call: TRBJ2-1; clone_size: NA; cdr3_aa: CASSLPNEQCF; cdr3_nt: TGTGCCAGCAGCCTACCAAATGAGCAGTGCTTC
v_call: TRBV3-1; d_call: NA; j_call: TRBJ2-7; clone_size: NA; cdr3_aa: CASKQGSGTYEQYF; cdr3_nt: TGTGCCAGCAAACAGGGCTCTGGAACCTACGAGCAGTACTTC
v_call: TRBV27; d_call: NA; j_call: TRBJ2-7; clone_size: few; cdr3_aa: CASSLTEGSSEQYF; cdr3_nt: TGTGCCAGCAGTTTAACCGAGGGATCATCCGAGCAGTACTTC
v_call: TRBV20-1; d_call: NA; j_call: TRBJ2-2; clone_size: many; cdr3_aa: CSASLTSPVDTGELFF; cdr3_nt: TGCAGTGCTAGCCTGACTTCGCCCGTAGATACCGGGGAGCTGTTTTTT
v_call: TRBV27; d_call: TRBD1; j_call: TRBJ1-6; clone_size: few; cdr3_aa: CASRDRGIYNSPLHF; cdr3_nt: TGTGCCAGCAGGGACAGGGGAATATATAATTCACCCCTCCACTTT
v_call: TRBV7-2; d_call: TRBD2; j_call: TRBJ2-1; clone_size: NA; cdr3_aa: CASSKAGPYNEQFF; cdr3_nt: TGTGCCAGCAGCAAAGCGGGACCTTACAATGAGCAGTTCTTC
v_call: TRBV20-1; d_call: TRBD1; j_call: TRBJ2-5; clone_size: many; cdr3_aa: CSASSGTGDVQTQYF; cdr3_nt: TGCAGTGCTAGTTCCGGGACAGGGGATGTGCAGACCCAGTACTTC
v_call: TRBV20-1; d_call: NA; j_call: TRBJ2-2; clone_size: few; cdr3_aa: CSATPGLVVGTGELFF; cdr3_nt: TGCAGTGCTACCCCCGGTCTTGTGGTCGGCACCGGGGAGCTGTTTTTT
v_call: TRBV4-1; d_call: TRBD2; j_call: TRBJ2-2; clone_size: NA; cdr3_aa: CASSQRDLRLAGGGGELFF; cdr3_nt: TGCGCCAGCAGCCAACGGGACCTCCGACTAGCGGGAGGAGGTGGGGAGCTGTTTTTT
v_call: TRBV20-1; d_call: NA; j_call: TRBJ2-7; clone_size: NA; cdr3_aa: CSARGGRGEQYF; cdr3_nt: TGCAGTGCTAGAGGGGGACGGGGTGAGCAGTACTTC
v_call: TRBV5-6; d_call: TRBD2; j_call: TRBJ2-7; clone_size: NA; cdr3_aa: CASSWGASGTFYEQYF; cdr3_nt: TGCGCCAGCAGCTGGGGGGCTAGCGGGACCTTCTACGAGCAGTACTTC
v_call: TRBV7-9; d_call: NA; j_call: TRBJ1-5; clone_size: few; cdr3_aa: CASSWDTQPQHF; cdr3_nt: TGTGCCAGCAGCTGGGACACGCAGCCCCAGCATTTT
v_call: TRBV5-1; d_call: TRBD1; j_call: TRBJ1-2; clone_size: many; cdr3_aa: CASSPTGQGANYGYTF; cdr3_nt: TGCGCCAGCAGCCCTACAGGACAGGGAGCGAACTATGGCTACACCTTC
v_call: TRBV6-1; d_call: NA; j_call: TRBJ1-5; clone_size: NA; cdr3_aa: CASSELRGNQPQHF; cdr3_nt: TGTGCCAGCAGTGAATTGCGGGGGAATCAGCCCCAGCATTTT
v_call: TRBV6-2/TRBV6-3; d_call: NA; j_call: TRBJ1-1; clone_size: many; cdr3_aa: CASLQVMNTEAFF; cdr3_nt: TGTGCCAGCCTACAGGTGATGAACACTGAAGCTTTCTTT
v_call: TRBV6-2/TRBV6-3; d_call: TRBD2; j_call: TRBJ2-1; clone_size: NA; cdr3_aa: CASSYASGNNEQFF; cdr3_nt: TGTGCCAGCAGTTACGCTAGCGGCAACAATGAGCAGTTCTTC
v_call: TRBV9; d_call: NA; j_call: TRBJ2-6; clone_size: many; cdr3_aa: CASSMGGWSGANVLTF; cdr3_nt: TGTGCCAGCAGTATGGGGGGATGGTCTGGGGCCAACGTCCTGACTTTC
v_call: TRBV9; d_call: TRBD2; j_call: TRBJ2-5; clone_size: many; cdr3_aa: CASSGTGGPLETQYF; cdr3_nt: TGTGCCAGCAGCGGAACGGGAGGGCCATTGGAGACCCAGTACTTC
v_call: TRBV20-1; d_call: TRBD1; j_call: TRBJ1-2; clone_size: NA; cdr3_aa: CSAKDRGGGYTF; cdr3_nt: TGCAGTGCTAAAGACAGGGGAGGAGGCTACACCTTC
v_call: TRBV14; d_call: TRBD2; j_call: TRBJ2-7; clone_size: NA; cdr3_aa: CASSIGLAREQYF; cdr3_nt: TGTGCCAGCAGCATCGGACTAGCTCGCGAGCAGTACTTC
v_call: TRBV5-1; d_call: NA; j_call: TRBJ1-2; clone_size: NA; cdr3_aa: CASALPGFNYGYTF; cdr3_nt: TGCGCCAGCGCCCTCCCGGGGTTCAACTATGGCTACACCTTC
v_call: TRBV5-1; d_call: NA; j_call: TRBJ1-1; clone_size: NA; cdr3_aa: CASSSNSGGSNTEAFF; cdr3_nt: TGCGCCAGCAGCTCCAATTCGGGCGGGTCGAACACTGAAGCTTTCTTT
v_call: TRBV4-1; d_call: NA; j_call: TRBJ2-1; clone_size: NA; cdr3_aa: CASSPTTPVNEQFF; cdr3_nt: TGCGCCAGCAGCCCCACGACCCCGGTCAATGAGCAGTTCTTC
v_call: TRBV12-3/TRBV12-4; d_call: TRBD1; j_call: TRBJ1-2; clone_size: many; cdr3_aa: CASVLTGRHGYTF; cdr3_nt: TGTGCCAGCGTCTTGACAGGGCGTCACGGCTACACCTTC
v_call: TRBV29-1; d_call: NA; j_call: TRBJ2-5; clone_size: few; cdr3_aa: CSVTRAGAQETQYF; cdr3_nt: TGCAGCGTCACACGGGCAGGGGCCCAAGAGACCCAGTACTTC
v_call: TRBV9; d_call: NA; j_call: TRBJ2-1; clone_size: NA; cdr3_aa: CASSVVPSLGNEQFF; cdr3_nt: TGTGCCAGCAGCGTAGTCCCTAGTCTGGGCAATGAGCAGTTCTTC
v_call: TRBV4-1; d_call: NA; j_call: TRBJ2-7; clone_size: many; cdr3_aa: CASSQDGLYYEQYF; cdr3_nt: TGCGCCAGCAGCCAAGACGGACTCTACTACGAGCAGTACTTC
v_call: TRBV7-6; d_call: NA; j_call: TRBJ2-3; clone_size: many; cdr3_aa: CASSLRSGYTDTQYF; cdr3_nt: TGTGCCAGCAGCTTAAGGTCTGGTTACACAGATACGCAGTATTTT
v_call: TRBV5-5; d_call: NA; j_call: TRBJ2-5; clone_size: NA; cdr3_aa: CAGSLLTEYQETQYF; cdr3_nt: TGTGCCGGCAGCCTACTGACGGAGTACCAAGAGACCCAGTACTTC
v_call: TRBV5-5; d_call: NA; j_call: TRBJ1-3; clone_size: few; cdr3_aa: CASSDPDGTSGNTIYF; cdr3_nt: TGTGCCAGCAGCGACCCCGACGGAACCTCTGGAAACACCATATATTTT
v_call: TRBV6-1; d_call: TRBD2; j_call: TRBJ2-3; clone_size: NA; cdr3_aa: CASSELAGGPDTQYF; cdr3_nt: TGTGCCAGCAGTGAACTAGCGGGAGGTCCAGATACGCAGTATTTT
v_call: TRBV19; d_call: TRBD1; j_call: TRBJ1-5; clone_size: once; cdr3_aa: CASSRTGEYFQPQRF; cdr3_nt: TGTGCCAGTAGTAGAACAGGGGAGTATTTTCAGCCCCAGCGTTTT
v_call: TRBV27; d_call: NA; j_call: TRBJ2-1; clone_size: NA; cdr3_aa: CASSLTPYNEQFF; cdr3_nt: TGTGCCAGCAGTTTAACGCCCTACAATGAGCAGTTCTTC
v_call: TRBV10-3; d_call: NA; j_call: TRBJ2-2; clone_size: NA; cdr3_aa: CAISGQAINTGELFF; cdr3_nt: TGTGCCATCAGTGGCCAGGCAATAAACACCGGGGAGCTGTTTTTT
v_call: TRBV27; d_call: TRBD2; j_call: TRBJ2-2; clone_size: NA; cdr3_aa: CASSLLADTGELFF; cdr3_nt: TGTGCCAGCAGTTTACTAGCGGACACCGGGGAGCTGTTTTTT
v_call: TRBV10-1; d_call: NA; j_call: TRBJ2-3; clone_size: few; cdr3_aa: CASSESGQGDTQYF; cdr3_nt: TGCGCCAGCAGTGAGAGCGGTCAGGGGGATACGCAGTATTTT
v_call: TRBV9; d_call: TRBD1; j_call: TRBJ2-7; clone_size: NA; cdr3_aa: CASSVNWDRSYEQYF; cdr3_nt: TGTGCCAGCAGCGTCAATTGGGACAGGTCCTACGAGCAGTACTTC
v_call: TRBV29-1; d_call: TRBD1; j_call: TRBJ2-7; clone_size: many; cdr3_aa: CSVPGQGAREQYF; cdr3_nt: TGCAGCGTCCCGGGACAGGGGGCAAGAGAGCAGTACTTC
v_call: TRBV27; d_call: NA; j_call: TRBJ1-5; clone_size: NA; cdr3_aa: CASSPGGTQPQHF; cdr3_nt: TGTGCCAGCAGTCCAGGAGGTACTCAGCCCCAGCATTTT
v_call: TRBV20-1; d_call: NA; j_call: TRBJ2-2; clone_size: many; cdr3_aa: CSATPRNANTGELFF; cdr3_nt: TGCAGTGCTACCCCGAGAAACGCGAACACCGGGGAGCTGTTTTTT
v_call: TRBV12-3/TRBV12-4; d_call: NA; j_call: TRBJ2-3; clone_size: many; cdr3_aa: CASSFGSGASTDTQYF; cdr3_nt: TGTGCCAGCAGTTTTGGTAGCGGAGCTAGCACAGATACGCAGTATTTT
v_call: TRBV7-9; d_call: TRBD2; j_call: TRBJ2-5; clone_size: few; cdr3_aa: CASSTRLAQETQYF; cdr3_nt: TGTGCCAGCAGCACTCGACTAGCCCAAGAGACCCAGTACTTC
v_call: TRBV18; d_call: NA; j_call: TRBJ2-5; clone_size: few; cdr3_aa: CASSPKTQYF; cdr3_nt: TGTGCCAGCTCACCAAAGACCCAGTACTTC
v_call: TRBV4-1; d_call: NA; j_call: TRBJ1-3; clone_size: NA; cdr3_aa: CASSQDMAGRNTIYF; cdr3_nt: TGCGCCAGCAGCCAAGATATGGCCGGAAGAAACACCATATATTTT
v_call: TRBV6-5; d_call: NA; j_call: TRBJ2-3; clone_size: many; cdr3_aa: CASSYLRGTTDTQYF; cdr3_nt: TGTGCCAGCAGTTACCTGCGGGGAACCACAGATACGCAGTATTTT
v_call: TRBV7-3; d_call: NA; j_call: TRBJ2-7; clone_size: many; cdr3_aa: CASSLGRGPTYEQYF; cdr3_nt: TGTGCCAGCAGCTTAGGTAGGGGACCTACCTACGAGCAGTACTTC
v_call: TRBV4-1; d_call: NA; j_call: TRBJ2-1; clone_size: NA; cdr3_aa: CTSSQEGSYNEQFF; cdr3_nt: TGCACCAGCAGCCAAGAAGGCTCCTACAATGAGCAGTTCTTC
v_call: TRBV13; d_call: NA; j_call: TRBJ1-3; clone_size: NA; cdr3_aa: CASGGTKSSSGNTIYF; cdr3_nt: TGTGCCAGCGGGGGCACTAAGTCGTCCTCTGGAAACACCATATATTTT
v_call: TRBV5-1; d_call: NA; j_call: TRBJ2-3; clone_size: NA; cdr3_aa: CASSLGPGSTDTQYF; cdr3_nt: TGCGCCAGCAGCTTGGGGCCAGGGAGCACAGATACGCAGTATTTT
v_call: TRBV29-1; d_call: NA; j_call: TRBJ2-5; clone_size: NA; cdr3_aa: CSVESTGRTLETQYF; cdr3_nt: TGCAGCGTCGAGAGTACAGGCCGGACGTTAGAGACCCAGTACTTC